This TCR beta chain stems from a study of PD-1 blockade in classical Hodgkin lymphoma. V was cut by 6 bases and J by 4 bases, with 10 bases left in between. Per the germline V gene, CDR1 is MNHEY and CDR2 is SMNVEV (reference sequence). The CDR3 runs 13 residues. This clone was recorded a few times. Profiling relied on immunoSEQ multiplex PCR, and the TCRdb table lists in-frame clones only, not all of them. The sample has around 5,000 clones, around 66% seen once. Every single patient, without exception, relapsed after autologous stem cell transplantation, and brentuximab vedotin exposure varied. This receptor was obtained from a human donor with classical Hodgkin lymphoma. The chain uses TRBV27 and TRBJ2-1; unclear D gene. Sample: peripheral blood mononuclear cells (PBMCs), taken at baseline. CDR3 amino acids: CASSSPGYNEQFF. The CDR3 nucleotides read TGTGCCAGCAGCTCCCCCGGGTACAATGAGCAGTTCTTC.